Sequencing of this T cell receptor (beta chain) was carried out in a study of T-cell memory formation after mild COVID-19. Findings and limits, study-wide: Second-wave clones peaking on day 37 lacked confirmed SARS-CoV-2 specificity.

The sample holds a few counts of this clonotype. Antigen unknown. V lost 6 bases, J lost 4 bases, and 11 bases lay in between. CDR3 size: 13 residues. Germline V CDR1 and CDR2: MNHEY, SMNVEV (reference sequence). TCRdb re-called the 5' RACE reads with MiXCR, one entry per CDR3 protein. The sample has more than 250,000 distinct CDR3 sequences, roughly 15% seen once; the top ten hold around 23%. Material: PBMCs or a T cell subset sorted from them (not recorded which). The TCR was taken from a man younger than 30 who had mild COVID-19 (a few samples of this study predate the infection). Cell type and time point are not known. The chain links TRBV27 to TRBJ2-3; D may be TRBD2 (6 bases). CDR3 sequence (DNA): TGTGCCAGCAGCTACGGCGGGGCAGATACGCAGTATTTT. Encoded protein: CASSYGGADTQYF.